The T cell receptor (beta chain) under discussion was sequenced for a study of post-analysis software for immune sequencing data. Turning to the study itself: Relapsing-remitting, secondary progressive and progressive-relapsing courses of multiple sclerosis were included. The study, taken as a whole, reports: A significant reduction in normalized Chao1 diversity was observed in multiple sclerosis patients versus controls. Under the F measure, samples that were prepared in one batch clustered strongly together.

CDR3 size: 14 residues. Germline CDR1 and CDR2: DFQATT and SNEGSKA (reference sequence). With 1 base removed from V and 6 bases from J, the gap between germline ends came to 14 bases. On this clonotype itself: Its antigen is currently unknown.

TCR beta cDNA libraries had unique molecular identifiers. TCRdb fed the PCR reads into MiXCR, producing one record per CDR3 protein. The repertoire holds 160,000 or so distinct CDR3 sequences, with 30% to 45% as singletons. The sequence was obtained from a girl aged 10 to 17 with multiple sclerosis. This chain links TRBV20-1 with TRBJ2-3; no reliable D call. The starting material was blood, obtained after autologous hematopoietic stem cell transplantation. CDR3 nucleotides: TGCAGTGCTAGAGGCGGCTCTGGGCGGGATACGCAGTATTTT. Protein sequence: CSARGGSGRDTQYF.